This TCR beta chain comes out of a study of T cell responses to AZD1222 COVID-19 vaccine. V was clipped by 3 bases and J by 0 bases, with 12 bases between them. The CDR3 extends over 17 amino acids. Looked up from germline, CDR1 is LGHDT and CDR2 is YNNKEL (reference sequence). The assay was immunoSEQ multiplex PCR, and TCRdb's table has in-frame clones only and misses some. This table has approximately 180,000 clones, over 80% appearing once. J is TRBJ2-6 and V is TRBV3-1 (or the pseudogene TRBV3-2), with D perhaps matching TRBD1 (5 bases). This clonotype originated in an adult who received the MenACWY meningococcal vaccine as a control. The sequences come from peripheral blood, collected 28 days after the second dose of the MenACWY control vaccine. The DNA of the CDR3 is TGTGCCAGCAGCCAGTTGACAGCGCACTCTGGGGCCAACGTCCTGACTTTC. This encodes CASSQLTAHSGANVLTF.